A single TCR beta chain is shown here with its context. Its antigen is currently unknown. The CDR3 runs to 11 residues. Germline V gene lookup returns CDR1 SEHNR and CDR2 FQNEAQ (reference sequence). Trimming took off 11 bases at V and 4 bases at J, with 9 bases between the two ends. Three rounds of nested PCR, following a modified ARM-PCR protocol, produced the TCRbeta library. TCRdb re-analysed the multiplex PCR reads in MiXCR, keeping a single row per CDR3 protein. The sample carries fewer than 85,000 distinct CDR3 sequences, under 85% recorded once. No cell sorting was done before RNA was extracted from the tissue. The source of the sample is a study of tumor and adjacent non-tumor tissue in lung cancer. Background on the study: The cohort had around twelve adenocarcinoma, 2 squamous cell and 1 small cell patients. Aged about 31 to 85 years, patients included nine to ten men and a few women with stage I to III disease.

General study results and limits: Top 100 clones took a larger repertoire share in normal lung.

The genes are TRBV7-9 and TRBJ1-5; D remains unclear. The clonotype was recovered from a woman in her fifties or sixties with non-small cell lung cancer. The sample taken for sequencing was lung tumor tissue. The CDR3 DNA reads TGTGCCGTCGGGTGTAATCAGCCCCAGCATTTT. Its translation is CAVGCNQPQHF.